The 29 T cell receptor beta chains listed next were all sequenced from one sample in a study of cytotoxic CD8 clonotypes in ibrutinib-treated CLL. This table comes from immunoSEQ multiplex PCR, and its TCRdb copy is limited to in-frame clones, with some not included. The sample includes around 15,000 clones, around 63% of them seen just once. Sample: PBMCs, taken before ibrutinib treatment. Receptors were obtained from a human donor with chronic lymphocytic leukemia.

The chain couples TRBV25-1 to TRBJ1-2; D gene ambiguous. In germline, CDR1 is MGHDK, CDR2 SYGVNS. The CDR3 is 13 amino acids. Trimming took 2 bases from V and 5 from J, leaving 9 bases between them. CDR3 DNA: TGTGCCAGCAGTGAAGGGTGGGGATATGGCTACACCTTC. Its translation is CASSEGWGYGYTF.

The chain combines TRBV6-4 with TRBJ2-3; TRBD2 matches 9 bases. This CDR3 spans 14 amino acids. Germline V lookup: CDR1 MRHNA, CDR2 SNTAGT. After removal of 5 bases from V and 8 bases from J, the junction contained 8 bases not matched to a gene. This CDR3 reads CASSSVAGESTQYF. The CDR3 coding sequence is TGTGCCAGCAGTTCCGTAGCGGGGGAATCTACGCAGTATTTT.

CDR3 in DNA: TGTGCCAGCAGCTACGGACAGGGTCGAGAGACCCAGTACTTC. Its protein is CASSYGQGRETQYF. This rearrangement joins TRBV5-6 to TRBJ2-5; 8 positions agree with TRBD1. Germline CDR1 SGHDT, CDR2 YYEEEE. The V and J ends lost 3 bases and 4 bases, in that order; junction bases with no gene match: 5. The CDR3 sequence is 14 residues long.

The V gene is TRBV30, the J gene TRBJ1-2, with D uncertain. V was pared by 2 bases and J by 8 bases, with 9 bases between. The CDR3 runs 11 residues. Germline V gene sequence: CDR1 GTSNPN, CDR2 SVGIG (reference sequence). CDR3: CAWSPLGGYTF. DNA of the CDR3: TGTGCCTGGAGTCCACTGGGGGGCTACACCTTC.

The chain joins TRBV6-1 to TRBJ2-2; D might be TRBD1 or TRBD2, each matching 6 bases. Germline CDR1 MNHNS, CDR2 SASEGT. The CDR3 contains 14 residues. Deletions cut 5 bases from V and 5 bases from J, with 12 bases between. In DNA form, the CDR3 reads TGTGCCAGCAGTCGCCAGGGGAGGACCGGGGAGCTGTTTTTT. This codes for CASSRQGRTGELFF.

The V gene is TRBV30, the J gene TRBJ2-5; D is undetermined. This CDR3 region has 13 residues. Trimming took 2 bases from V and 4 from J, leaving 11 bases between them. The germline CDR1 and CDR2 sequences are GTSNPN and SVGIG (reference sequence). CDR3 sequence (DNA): TGTGCCTGGAGTAGAACGCAGGTAGAGACCCAGTACTTC. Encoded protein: CAWSRTQVETQYF. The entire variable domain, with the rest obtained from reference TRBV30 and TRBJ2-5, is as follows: SQTIHQWPATLVQPVGSPLSLECTVEGTSNPNLYWYRQAAGRGLQLLFYSVGIGQISSEVPQNLSASRPQDRQFILSSKKLLLSDSGFYLCAWSRTQVETQYFGPGTRLLVL.

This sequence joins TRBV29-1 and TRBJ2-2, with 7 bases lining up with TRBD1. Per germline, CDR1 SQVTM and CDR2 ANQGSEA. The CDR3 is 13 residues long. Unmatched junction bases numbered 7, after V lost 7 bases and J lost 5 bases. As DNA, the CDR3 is TGCAGCGGTCGACAGGGCGGGACCGGGGAGCTGTTTTTT. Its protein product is CSGRQGGTGELFF.

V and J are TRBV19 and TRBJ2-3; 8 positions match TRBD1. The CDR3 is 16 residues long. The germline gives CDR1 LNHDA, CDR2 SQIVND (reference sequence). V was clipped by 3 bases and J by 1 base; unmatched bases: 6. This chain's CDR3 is CASSISGTGGTDTQYF. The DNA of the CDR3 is TGTGCCAGTAGTATCTCCGGGACAGGTGGCACAGATACGCAGTATTTT.

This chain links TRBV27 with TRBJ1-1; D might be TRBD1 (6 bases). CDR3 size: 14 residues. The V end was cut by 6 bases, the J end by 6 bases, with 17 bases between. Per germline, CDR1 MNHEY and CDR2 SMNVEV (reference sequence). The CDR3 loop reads CASSRKPRTAEAFF. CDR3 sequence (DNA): TGTGCCAGCAGCCGAAAACCTCGGACAGCTGAAGCTTTCTTT.

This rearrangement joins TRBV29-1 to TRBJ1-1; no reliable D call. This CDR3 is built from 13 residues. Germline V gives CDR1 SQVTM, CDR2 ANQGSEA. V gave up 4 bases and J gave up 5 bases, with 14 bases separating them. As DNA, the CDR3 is TGCAGCGTTGGATCCCTTTTGGAGACTGAAGCTTTCTTT. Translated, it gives CSVGSLLETEAFF.

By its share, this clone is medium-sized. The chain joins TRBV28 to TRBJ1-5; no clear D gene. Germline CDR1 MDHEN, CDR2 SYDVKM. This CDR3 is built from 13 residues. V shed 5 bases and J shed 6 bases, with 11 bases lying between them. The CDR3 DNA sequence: TGTGCCAGCAGTCTTGTTAGGAGTCAGCCCCAGCATTTT. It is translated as CASSLVRSQPQHF.

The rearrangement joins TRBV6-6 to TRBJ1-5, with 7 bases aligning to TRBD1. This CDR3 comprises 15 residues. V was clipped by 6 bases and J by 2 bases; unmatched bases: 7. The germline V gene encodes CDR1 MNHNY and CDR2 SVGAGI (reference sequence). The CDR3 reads CASRSGGGGNQPQHF. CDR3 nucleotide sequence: TGTGCCAGCAGGTCAGGGGGAGGAGGCAATCAGCCCCAGCATTTT.

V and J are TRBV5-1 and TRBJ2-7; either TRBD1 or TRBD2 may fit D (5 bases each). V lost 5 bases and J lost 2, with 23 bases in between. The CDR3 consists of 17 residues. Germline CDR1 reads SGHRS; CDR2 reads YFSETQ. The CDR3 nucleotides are TGCGCCAGCAGTTCACCCCGGATGGGGACCCTAACCTACGAGCAGTACTTC. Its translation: CASSSPRMGTLTYEQYF.

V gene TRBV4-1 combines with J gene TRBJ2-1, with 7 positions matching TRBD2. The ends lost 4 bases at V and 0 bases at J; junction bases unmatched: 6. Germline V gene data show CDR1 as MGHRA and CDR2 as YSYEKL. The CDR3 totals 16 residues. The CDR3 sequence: CASSREGSSSYNEQFF. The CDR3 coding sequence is TGCGCCAGCAGCCGGGAGGGGTCGAGCTCCTACAATGAGCAGTTCTTC.

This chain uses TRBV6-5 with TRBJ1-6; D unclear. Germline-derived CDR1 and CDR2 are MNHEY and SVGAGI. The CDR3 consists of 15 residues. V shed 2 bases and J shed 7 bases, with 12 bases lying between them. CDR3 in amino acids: CASSYGRMGNSPLHF. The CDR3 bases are TGTGCCAGCAGTTACGGGCGGATGGGGAATTCACCCCTCCACTTT.

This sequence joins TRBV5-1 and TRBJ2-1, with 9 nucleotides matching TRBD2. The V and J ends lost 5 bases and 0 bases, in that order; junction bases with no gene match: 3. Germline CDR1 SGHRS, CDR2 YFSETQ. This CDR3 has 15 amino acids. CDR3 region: CASRLAGLSYNEQFF. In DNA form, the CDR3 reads TGCGCCAGCAGACTAGCGGGCCTCTCCTACAATGAGCAGTTCTTC.

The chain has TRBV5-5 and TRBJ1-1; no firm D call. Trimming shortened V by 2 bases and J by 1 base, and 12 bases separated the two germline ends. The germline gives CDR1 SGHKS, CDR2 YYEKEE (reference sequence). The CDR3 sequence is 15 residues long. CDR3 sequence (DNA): TGTGCCAGCAGCTTTCCTGTTAAGGGGAACACTGAAGCTTTCTTT. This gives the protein CASSFPVKGNTEAFF.

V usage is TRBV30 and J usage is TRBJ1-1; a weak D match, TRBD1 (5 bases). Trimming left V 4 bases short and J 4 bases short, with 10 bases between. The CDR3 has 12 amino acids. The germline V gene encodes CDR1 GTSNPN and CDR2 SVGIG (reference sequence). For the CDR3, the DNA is TGTGCCTGGACCCGGGGCGGCACTGAAGCTTTCTTT. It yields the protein CAWTRGGTEAFF.

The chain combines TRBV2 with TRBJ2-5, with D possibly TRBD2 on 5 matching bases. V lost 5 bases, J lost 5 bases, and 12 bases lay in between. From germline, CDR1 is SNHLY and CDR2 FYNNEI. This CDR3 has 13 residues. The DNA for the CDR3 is TGTGCCAGCAGTTTGGACTTGGGTGAGACCCAGTACTTC. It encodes CASSLDLGETQYF.

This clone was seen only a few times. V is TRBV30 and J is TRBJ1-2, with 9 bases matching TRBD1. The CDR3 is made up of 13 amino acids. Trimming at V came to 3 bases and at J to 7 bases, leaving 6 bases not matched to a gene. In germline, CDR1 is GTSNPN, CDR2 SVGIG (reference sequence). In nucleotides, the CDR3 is TGTGCCTGGAGACAGGGACAGGGAAGTGGCTACACCTTC. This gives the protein CAWRQGQGSGYTF.

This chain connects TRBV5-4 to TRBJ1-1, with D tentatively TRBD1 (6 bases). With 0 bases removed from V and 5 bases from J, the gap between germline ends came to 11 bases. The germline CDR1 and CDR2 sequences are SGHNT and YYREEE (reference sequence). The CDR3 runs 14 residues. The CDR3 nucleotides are TGTGCCAGCAGCTTGGATGGGGGGCGGACTGAAGCTTTCTTT. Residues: CASSLDGGRTEAFF.

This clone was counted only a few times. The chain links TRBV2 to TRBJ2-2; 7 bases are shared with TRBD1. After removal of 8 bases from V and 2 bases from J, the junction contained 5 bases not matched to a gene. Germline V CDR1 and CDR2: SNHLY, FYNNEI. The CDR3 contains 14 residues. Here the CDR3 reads CASARQGNTGELFF. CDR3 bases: TGTGCCAGCGCCAGACAGGGTAACACCGGGGAGCTGTTTTTT.

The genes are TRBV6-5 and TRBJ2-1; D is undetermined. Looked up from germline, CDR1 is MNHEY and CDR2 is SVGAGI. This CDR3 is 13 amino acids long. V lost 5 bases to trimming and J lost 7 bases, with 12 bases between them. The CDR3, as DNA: TGTGCCAGCAGTGATATGTTTGGGAATGAGCAGTTCTTC. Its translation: CASSDMFGNEQFF.

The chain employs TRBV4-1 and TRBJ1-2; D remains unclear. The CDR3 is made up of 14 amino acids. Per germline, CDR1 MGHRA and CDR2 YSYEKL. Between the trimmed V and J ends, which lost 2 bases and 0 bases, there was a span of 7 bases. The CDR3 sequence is CASSQHAANYGYTF. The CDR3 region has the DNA TGCGCCAGCAGCCAACACGCTGCTAACTATGGCTACACCTTC.

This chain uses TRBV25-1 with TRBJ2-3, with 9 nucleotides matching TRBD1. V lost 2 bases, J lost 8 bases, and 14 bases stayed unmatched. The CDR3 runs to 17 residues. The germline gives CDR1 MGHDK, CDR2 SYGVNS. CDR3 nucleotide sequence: TGTGCCAGCAGTGAACTGGGACAGGGCAAGGGACAAGGTACGCAGTATTTT. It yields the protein CASSELGQGKGQGTQYF.

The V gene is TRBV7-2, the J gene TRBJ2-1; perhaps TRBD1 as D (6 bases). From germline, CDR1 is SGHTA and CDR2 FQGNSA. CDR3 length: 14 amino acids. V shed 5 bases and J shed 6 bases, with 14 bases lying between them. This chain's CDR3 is CASSNRVLSNEQFF. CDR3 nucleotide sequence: TGTGCCAGCAGCAACAGGGTCCTCAGCAATGAGCAGTTCTTC.

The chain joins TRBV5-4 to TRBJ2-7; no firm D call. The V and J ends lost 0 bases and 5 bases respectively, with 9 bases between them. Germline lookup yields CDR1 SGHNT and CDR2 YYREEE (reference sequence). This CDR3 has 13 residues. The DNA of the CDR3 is TGTGCCAGCAGCTTGGCCTTGGGAAACGAGCAGTACTTC. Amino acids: CASSLALGNEQYF.

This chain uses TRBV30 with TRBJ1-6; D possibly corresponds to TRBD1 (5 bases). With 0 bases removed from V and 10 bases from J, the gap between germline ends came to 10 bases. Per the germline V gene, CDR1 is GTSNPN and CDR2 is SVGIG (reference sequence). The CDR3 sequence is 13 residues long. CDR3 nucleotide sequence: TGTGCCTGGAGTGTGGGGGAGAGATCACCCCTCCACTTT. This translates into CAWSVGERSPLHF.

In nucleotides, the CDR3 is TGCGCCAGCAGCCTCTTTGGACTTAACACAGATACGCAGTATTTT. It is translated as CASSLFGLNTDTQYF. This sequence joins TRBV5-1 and TRBJ2-3; D is perhaps TRBD2 (5 bases). Germline assignment: CDR1 SGHRS and CDR2 YFSETQ. Deletions cut 4 bases from V and 2 bases from J, with 14 bases between. The CDR3 runs to 15 residues.